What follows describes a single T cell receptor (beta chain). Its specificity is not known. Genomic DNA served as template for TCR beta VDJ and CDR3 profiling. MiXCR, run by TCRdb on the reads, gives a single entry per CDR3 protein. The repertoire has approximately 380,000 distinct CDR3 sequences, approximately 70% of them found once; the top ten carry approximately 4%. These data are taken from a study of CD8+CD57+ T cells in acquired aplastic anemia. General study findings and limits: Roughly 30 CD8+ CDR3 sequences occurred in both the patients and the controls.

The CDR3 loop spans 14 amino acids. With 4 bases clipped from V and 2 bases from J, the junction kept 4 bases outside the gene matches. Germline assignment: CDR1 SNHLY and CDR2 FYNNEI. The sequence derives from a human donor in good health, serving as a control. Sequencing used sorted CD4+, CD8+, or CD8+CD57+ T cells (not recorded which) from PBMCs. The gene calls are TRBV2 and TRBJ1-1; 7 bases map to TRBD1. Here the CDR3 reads CASSVDRVNTEAFF. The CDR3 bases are TGTGCCAGCAGTGTTGACAGGGTCAACACTGAAGCTTTCTTT.